A selection of T cell receptor beta chains follows, all from one sample in a study of T cell repertoires in cytomegalovirus infection. Using its own MiXCR run on the reads, TCRdb lists one record per CDR3 protein. This sample has almost 550,000 distinct CDR3 sequences; 15% to 20% occur once, and the top ten carry about 24%. Sequences were obtained from CD8+ T cells from PBMCs. Receptor source: a human donor in good health (CMV status not recorded). Some clones in this sample may be carry-over from other donors' samples. Each CDR3 is given with its conserved first and last residue. D genes are given only for firm matches. For some rows the clone size is stated as once, few or many, or as a class when expanded; others skip it.

size,J,D,V,DNA,CDR3
many,TRBJ2-1,TRBD2,TRBV6-1,TGTGCCAGCAGTGCAAAGAGCGGGACGGCTGAGCAGTTCTTC,CASSAKSGTAEQFF
few,TRBJ1-2,TRBD1,TRBV29-1,TGCAGCGTAGGACAGGGCAGTGGCTACACCTTC,CSVGQGSGYTF
-,TRBJ2-7,TRBD2,TRBV5-6,TGTGCCAGCAGCCCGGGGGGGGCTCTCACCTACGAGCAGTACTTC,CASSPGGALTYEQYF
few,TRBJ2-2,-,TRBV6-5,TGTGCCAGCAGTTGGGGGGGGCATGGGGAGCTGTTTTTT,CASSWGGHGELFF
many,TRBJ2-7,-,TRBV12-3/TRBV12-4,TGTGCCAGCAGCCCCGACGGTGTGGTCTCTCTCGAGCAGTACTTC,CASSPDGVVSLEQYF
many,TRBJ2-5,-,TRBV7-9,TGTGCCAGCAGCCCTAGATGGCAGGGAAAACAAGAGACCCAGTACTTC,CASSPRWQGKQETQYF
-,TRBJ2-7,TRBD1,TRBV13,TGTGCCAGCAGCTTCACCGGACAGGGGAAAGAGTACGAGCAGTACTTC,CASSFTGQGKEYEQYF
once,TRBJ2-5,-,TRBV30,TGTGCCTGGAGTAGCCGAAGTGGGGAGACCCAGTACTTC,CAWSSRSGETQYF
few,TRBJ2-7,-,TRBV20-1,TGCAGTGCTTGGAGATCCTACGAGCAGTACTTC,CSAWRSYEQYF
few,TRBJ1-2,-,TRBV27,TGTGCCAGCAGTTTTTTGGAGGGGGGAGGCTACACCTTC,CASSFLEGGGYTF
-,TRBJ1-4,-,TRBV9,TGTGCCAGCAGCGCAAACCCAGCTGAGAATGAAAAACTGTTTTTT,CASSANPAENEKLFF
-,TRBJ1-6,-,TRBV9,TGTGCCAGCAGCGTAGGGGATGGGTCACCCCTCCACTTT,CASSVGDGSPLHF
-,TRBJ2-1,TRBD1,TRBV7-9,TGTGCCAGCAGCGGGACAGCCTACAATGAGCAGTTCTTC,CASSGTAYNEQFF
-,TRBJ2-7,-,TRBV5-5,TGTGCCAGCAGCTTGGCCCAGGGCGTCTTCTCCTACGAGCAGTACTTC,CASSLAQGVFSYEQYF
many,TRBJ2-1,TRBD2,TRBV10-2,TGCGCCAGCAAAGCGGGACTAGCGGGGGGTTTTAGCTCCTACAATGAGCAGTTCTTC,CASKAGLAGGFSSYNEQFF
many,TRBJ1-4,TRBD1,TRBV6-1,TGTGCCACATATCCGCGGCCCGACAGGGTAAATGAAAAACTGTTTTTT,CATYPRPDRVNEKLFF
many,TRBJ2-7,TRBD1,TRBV7-6,TGTGCCAGCAGCCCAGCGGGACAGGGTGCCACCTACGAGCAGTACTTC,CASSPAGQGATYEQYF
many,TRBJ2-5,-,TRBV7-9,TGTGCCAGCAGCCCCAGGAAGGCCCTCCCAATCCAAGAGACCCAGTACTTC,CASSPRKALPIQETQYF
many,TRBJ2-7,-,TRBV6-1,TGTGCCAGCAGATCCCCGGACAGAAATTACGAGCAGTACTTC,CASRSPDRNYEQYF
-,TRBJ1-1,-,TRBV29-1,TGCAGCGTTGAACCCACCGGGACCTACACTGAAGCTTTCTTT,CSVEPTGTYTEAFF
many,TRBJ1-1,-,TRBV6-5,TGTGCCAGCAGACCACGCCAGGGCGGGAACACTGAAGCTTTCTTT,CASRPRQGGNTEAFF
many,TRBJ1-5,-,TRBV6-1,TGTGCCAGCAGTGAGTTGGACAGAGGGCAGCCCCAGCATTTT,CASSELDRGQPQHF
once,TRBJ1-1,TRBD1,TRBV9,TGTGCCAGCAGCGTACAGGGGGCACAGGGTGAAGCTTTCTTT,CASSVQGAQGEAFF
many,TRBJ2-7,TRBD1,TRBV7-9,TGTGCCAGCAGCCCAGGGACAGGGGGCAACGAGCAGTACTTC,CASSPGTGGNEQYF
-,TRBJ2-3,-,TRBV20-1,TGCAGTGCTAGAGTAAGGGGGGAGTTAGATACGCAGTATTTT,CSARVRGELDTQYF
many,TRBJ2-1,-,TRBV7-2,TGTGCCAGCAGCCCTCGGGGGCCTTACTACAATGAGCAGTTCTTC,CASSPRGPYYNEQFF
many,TRBJ2-7,TRBD2,TRBV7-8,TGTGCCAGCAGCTTAGGGTTTAGCGGGAGGGCCCCCAACGAGCAGTACTTC,CASSLGFSGRAPNEQYF
many,TRBJ2-2,TRBD2,TRBV7-9,TGTGCCAGCAGCTTAGTCGCTAGCGGGGAAAACACCGGGGAGCTGTTTTTT,CASSLVASGENTGELFF
many,TRBJ2-7,-,TRBV27,TGTGCCAGCAGTCTTCACCGGGGCCCCTACGAGCAGTACTTC,CASSLHRGPYEQYF
few,TRBJ2-5,TRBD1,TRBV28,TGTGCCAGCAGTTCCTCGAGACAGGGGCAAGAGACCCAGTACTTC,CASSSSRQGQETQYF
many,TRBJ1-1,TRBD1,TRBV10-3,TGTGCCATCAGTGACCGGTACAGGGGGGTCACTGAAGCTTTCTTT,CAISDRYRGVTEAFF
-,TRBJ2-1,-,TRBV6-8,TGTGCCAGCAGTCCGATACAGGGTGGAAATGAGCAGTTCTTC,CASSPIQGGNEQFF
-,TRBJ2-7,-,TRBV14,TGTGCCAGCAGCCCGTCGAGACTATACTCCTACGAGCAGTACTTC,CASSPSRLYSYEQYF
-,TRBJ2-4,-,TRBV19,TGTGCCAGTACCATGACAGGCCGGGTTCAGTACTTC,CASTMTGRVQYF
many,TRBJ1-2,-,TRBV7-9,TGTGCCAGCAGCGGACGCTCGGGGGTAAATGGCTACACCTTC,CASSGRSGVNGYTF
many,TRBJ2-1,TRBD2,TRBV11-2,TGTGCCAGCAGCATCAACCATCCAGCGGGGTTCTACAATGAGCAGTTCTTC,CASSINHPAGFYNEQFF
few,TRBJ2-1,-,TRBV12-5,TGTGCTAGTGGTTTGGTTGGGAGCTCCTACAATGAGCAGTTCTTC,CASGLVGSSYNEQFF
-,TRBJ2-1,-,TRBV5-4,TGTGCCAGCAGCTTGTTCGGTGGTCGAGAGCAGTTCTTC,CASSLFGGREQFF
-,TRBJ1-2,TRBD1,TRBV14,TGTGCCAGCAGCCAAGAGACAGGGAAGAGCTATGGCTACACCTTC,CASSQETGKSYGYTF
many,TRBJ1-5,TRBD1,TRBV7-9,TGTGCCAGCAGCCTGGGACAGGGGGACCACAATCAGCCCCAGCATTTT,CASSLGQGDHNQPQHF
many,TRBJ2-1,-,TRBV29-1,TGCAGCGTTGTCCCTTCTAGGGAGGCCTACAATGAGCAGTTCTTC,CSVVPSREAYNEQFF
-,TRBJ2-3,-,TRBV28,TGTGCCAGCAGTCCCGTTGTAGGAGAGGGAGATACGCAGTATTTT,CASSPVVGEGDTQYF
few,TRBJ2-1,-,TRBV27,TGTGCCAGCAGTCCTCTAAATTCCTTAAACGACAATGAGCAGTTCTTC,CASSPLNSLNDNEQFF
-,TRBJ2-7,-,TRBV5-1,TGCGCCAGCAGCTCCCTTTCTGCAGGGGAAAGCTGCGAGCAGTACTTC,CASSSLSAGESCEQYF
-,TRBJ2-7,TRBD1,TRBV27,TGTGCCAGCAGTTCCTTCCCGGGACAGGGTCTCAACGAGCAGTACTTC,CASSSFPGQGLNEQYF